What follows are 8 T cell receptor beta chains derived from one specimen sequenced in a study of shared T cell receptors in the human thymus. The data were produced by immunoSEQ multiplex PCR, yet TCRdb's version contains in-frame clones alone and is incomplete. The sample shows 600,000 to 900,000 clones, 80% to 90% of them seen only once. The sample was also reused in another study, on human thymus T cells.

The sample taken for sequencing was thymocytes. These receptors all come from a girl less than two years old with a congenital heart defect.

V is TRBV7-2 and J is TRBJ1-2; 7 bases line up with TRBD1. Trimming at V came to 3 bases and at J to 6 bases, leaving 4 bases not matched to a gene. Germline values: CDR1 SGHTA, CDR2 FQGNSA. This CDR3 has 13 residues. CDR3 nucleotide sequence: TGTGCCAGCAGCTTCAGGGGGGTGGATGGCTACACCTTC. It specifies CASSFRGVDGYTF.

The chain joins TRBV6-5 to TRBJ2-5; the D is unclear. CDR1 MNHEY and CDR2 SVGAGI come from the germline V gene. The CDR3 is made up of 15 amino acids. V was clipped by 6 bases and J by 3 bases, with 17 bases between them. CDR3 coding DNA: TGTGCCAGCAGCAATAACTATCCACCGAAAGAGACCCAGTACTTC. Its translation: CASSNNYPPKETQYF.

The chain employs TRBV29-1 and TRBJ2-7, with TRBD2 identical over 8 bases. Germline CDR1 SQVTM, CDR2 ANQGSEA. Unmatched junction bases numbered 8, after V lost 3 bases and J lost 4 bases. The CDR3 extends over 14 amino acids. This chain's CDR3 is CSVEARASGYEQYF. DNA for the CDR3: TGCAGCGTTGAGGCAAGAGCTAGCGGGTACGAGCAGTACTTC.

In its sample, this clone was seen a few times. This rearrangement joins TRBV6-1 to TRBJ1-1; 9 bases align to TRBD1. The CDR3 consists of 14 residues. Looked up from germline, CDR1 is MNHNS and CDR2 is SASEGT. Trimming took 6 bases from V and 5 from J; bases not matched to a gene: 7. The CDR3 loop reads CASSPQGARTEAFF. Written as DNA, the CDR3 is TGTGCCAGCAGCCCACAGGGGGCACGGACTGAAGCTTTCTTT.

The rearrangement links TRBV28 to TRBJ2-2, with a weak D call TRBD1 (5 bases). The length of the CDR3 is 17 residues. Trimming pared 5 bases from V and 5 bases from J, leaving 21 bases between. Germline values: CDR1 MDHEN, CDR2 SYDVKM. The CDR3 here is CASSPNWGSPGTGELFF. For the CDR3, the DNA is TGTGCCAGCAGTCCTAATTGGGGTAGCCCAGGGACCGGGGAGCTGTTTTTT.

The chain couples TRBV29-1 to TRBJ2-3, with TRBD2 identical over 13 bases. The germline gives CDR1 SQVTM, CDR2 ANQGSEA. Trimming at V came to 4 bases and at J to 1 base, leaving 2 bases not matched to a gene. CDR3 size: 15 residues. The CDR3 sequence: CSVAGTSGGTDTQYF. In nucleotides, the CDR3 is TGCAGCGTTGCCGGGACTAGCGGGGGCACAGATACGCAGTATTTT.

This clone was recorded only once. CDR3 amino acids: CASSLDGGQPNQPQHF. The CDR3 DNA follows: TGTGCCAGCAGCCTGGATGGGGGCCAGCCCAATCAGCCCCAGCATTTT. The chain uses TRBV28 and TRBJ1-5, with TRBD1 as a possible D gene (6 bases). The CDR3 consists of 16 residues. Trimming cost V 6 bases and J 3 bases, with 18 bases left between them. Germline lookup yields CDR1 MDHEN and CDR2 SYDVKM.

V is TRBV27 and J is TRBJ1-6; D is possibly TRBD1 (5 bases). There are 13 residues in the CDR3. V shed 7 bases and J shed 11 bases, with 15 bases lying between them. Per germline, CDR1 MNHEY and CDR2 SMNVEV (reference sequence). The CDR3 DNA reads as TGTGCCAGCACCCCAAGGGGTTCTCCACCCCTCCACTTT. It yields the protein CASTPRGSPPLHF.